These T cell receptor beta chains were read from a single sample in a study of T-cell reconstitution after alpha-beta-depleted transplantation in children. TCRdb re-called the PCR reads through MiXCR, storing one row per CDR3 protein. The sample includes about 580,000 distinct CDR3 sequences, 23% of them seen just once. Material: PBMCs, mostly from graft donor cells, obtained 360 days after TCRalphabeta/CD19-depleted stem cell transplant. The source is a boy less than two years old who had a stem cell transplant for acute myeloid leukemia, so the T cells may come from the graft donor. Each CDR3 is given with its conserved first and last residue. The D gene is left open where the match is weak. Clone sizes are given selectively: once, few, many, or a class where the clone is expanded.

clone_size j_call v_call d_call cdr3_nt cdr3_aa
NA TRBJ1-1 TRBV12-3/TRBV12-4 NA TGTGCCAGCAGTTTAGGGGAAGGGGGGACTGAAGCTTTCTTT CASSLGEGGTEAFF
few TRBJ2-1 TRBV7-2 NA TGTGCCAGCAGCTTATCACCTGAGCAGTTCTTC CASSLSPEQFF
many TRBJ2-3 TRBV7-2 TRBD2 TGTGCCAGCAGCTTAAACGGGGGGGGCACAGATACGCAGTATTTT CASSLNGGGTDTQYF
NA TRBJ2-5 TRBV7-2 TRBD2 TGTGCCAGCAGCTTAGCGGTGACTAGCGGGGCCCAGTACTTC CASSLAVTSGAQYF
NA TRBJ2-1 TRBV4-3 TRBD1 TGCGCCAGCATCCATAGAACAGGGGGATCCTACAATGAGCAGTTCTTC CASIHRTGGSYNEQFF
NA TRBJ2-1 TRBV27 NA TGTGCCAGCAGTCACGCCTCCTTTTCGTCGGCGCTCAATGAGCAGTTCTTC CASSHASFSSALNEQFF
many TRBJ2-7 TRBV20-1 TRBD2 TGCAGTGCTGCCCGACTAGCGGGGGGGCCCTACGAGCAGTACTTC CSAARLAGGPYEQYF
once TRBJ2-5 TRBV25-1 TRBD2 TGTGCCAGCAGTGAATTTCTAGCGGGGGCTAAACAAGAGACCCAGTACTTC CASSEFLAGAKQETQYF
many TRBJ2-1 TRBV20-1 NA TGCAGTGCTAGAGATCGGCCGGCTTACAATGAGCAGTTCTTC CSARDRPAYNEQFF
NA TRBJ2-3 TRBV25-1 NA TGTGCCAGCGGGTGGACAGATACGCAGTATTTT CASGWTDTQYF
NA TRBJ1-1 TRBV15 TRBD1 TGTGCCACCAGCGGCTCGGACAGGGCTAACACTGAAGCTTTCTTT CATSGSDRANTEAFF
NA TRBJ1-4 TRBV15 TRBD1 TGTGCCACCAGCAGCCCCCCGATCAAGGGACAGGCCATGTTAGCTAATGAAAAACTGTTTTTT CATSSPPIKGQAMLANEKLFF
once TRBJ1-1 TRBV6-1 NA TGTGCCAGCAGGCCACTTTTTCCGACGAACACTGAAGCTTTCTTT CASRPLFPTNTEAFF
many TRBJ2-5 TRBV29-1 NA TGCAGCGTGGCAGGGTTATTCGAAGAGACCCAGTACTTC CSVAGLFEETQYF
few TRBJ2-5 TRBV7-2 NA TGTGCCAGCAGCTTAGGGGGAAGGGAGCAAGAGACCCAGTACTTC CASSLGGREQETQYF
many TRBJ2-5 TRBV5-1 TRBD2 TGCGCCAGCAGCCGACTAGCGGGGTTTCAAGAGACCCAGTACTTC CASSRLAGFQETQYF
many TRBJ2-1 TRBV29-1 TRBD2 TGCAGCACCCGGACTAGCGGGGGACATAATGAGCAGTTCTTC CSTRTSGGHNEQFF
NA TRBJ1-2 TRBV4-2 TRBD1 TGTGCCAGCAGCCAAGACCGACAGGGGGCGAGGAGTGGCTACACCTTC CASSQDRQGARSGYTF
few TRBJ2-1 TRBV20-1 NA TGCAGTGCGACTAAGAACCGCCTCAATGAGCAGTTCTTC CSATKNRLNEQFF
many TRBJ1-2 TRBV12-3/TRBV12-4 NA TGTGCCAGCAGACACCGCGGGGACAACTATGGCTACACCTTC CASRHRGDNYGYTF
many TRBJ2-3 TRBV12-3/TRBV12-4 NA TGTGCCAGCAGTTTAGTCGCGGGGGCGGATACGCAGTATTTT CASSLVAGADTQYF
NA TRBJ1-1 TRBV12-3/TRBV12-4 NA TGTGCCAGCAGTTCCCTTAGGGGCACTGAAGCTTTCTTT CASSSLRGTEAFF
many TRBJ1-2 TRBV29-1 NA TGCAGCGCTAGACATGGGGGGTACGCTGGCTACACCTTC CSARHGGYAGYTF
NA TRBJ1-4 TRBV4-3 TRBD1 TGCGCCAGCAGCCAACCTACAGGGGAGGATGAAAAACTGTTTTTT CASSQPTGEDEKLFF
few TRBJ2-2 TRBV29-1 TRBD1 TGCAGCGCCGACAGGGTTGGGGCCGGGGAGCTGTTTTTT CSADRVGAGELFF
few TRBJ1-1 TRBV6-5 NA TGTGCCAGCAGTTACTCGGGGGGAATAGAAGCTTTCTTT CASSYSGGIEAFF
few TRBJ2-5 TRBV2 TRBD1 TGTGCCAGCAGCCTAGGACCCCAGGGGGCCCAGTACTTC CASSLGPQGAQYF
NA TRBJ2-7 TRBV2 NA TGTGCCAGCAGTGAGTGGCAGCCAGTCTACGAGCAGTACTTC CASSEWQPVYEQYF
many TRBJ1-1 TRBV10-1 TRBD1 TGCGCCAGCAGTGTCCGGACAGGGGGCGCCGGGAACACTGAAGCTTTCTTT CASSVRTGGAGNTEAFF
NA TRBJ2-7 TRBV20-1 NA TGCAGTGCTAGAGAGGGACGAATGGGCTACGAGCAGTACTTC CSAREGRMGYEQYF
few TRBJ2-5 TRBV20-1 NA TGCAGTGCTAGTAGGATACAAGAGACCCAGTACTTC CSASRIQETQYF
NA TRBJ1-2 TRBV10-3 TRBD1 TGTGCCATCAGTGACCCTACAGAACAGGGGGTCTATGGCTACACCTTC CAISDPTEQGVYGYTF
many TRBJ2-1 TRBV21-1 NA TGTGCCAGCAGCAGACAGGGGGCCGATGAGCAGTTCTTC CASSRQGADEQFF
NA TRBJ2-7 TRBV5-1 NA TGCGCCAGCAGCCCCGTGAGTAACAACGAGCAGTACTTC CASSPVSNNEQYF
NA TRBJ1-2 TRBV7-9 TRBD1 TGTGCCAGCAGCGCCACAACAGGGGAATATGGCTACACCTTC CASSATTGEYGYTF
NA TRBJ2-7 TRBV12-3/TRBV12-4 NA TGTGCCAGCAGTTTAGTGCCCGGGGGCGGTGGATACGAGCAGTACTTC CASSLVPGGGGYEQYF
NA TRBJ2-3 TRBV4-3 NA TGCGCCAGCAGCCATCAGAGCACAGATACGCAGTATTTT CASSHQSTDTQYF
many TRBJ2-7 TRBV20-1 TRBD1 TGCAGTGCCGGGACAGCCCCTAACTACGAGCAGTACTTC CSAGTAPNYEQYF
many TRBJ2-3 TRBV20-1 NA TGCAGTGCTAGAGTAGACGGACCGATGTTCACAGATACGCAGTATTTT CSARVDGPMFTDTQYF
NA TRBJ2-3 TRBV5-1 TRBD2 TGCGCCAGCAGGGATGGCCGAGCGGGGGCCGTAGATACGCAGTATTTT CASRDGRAGAVDTQYF